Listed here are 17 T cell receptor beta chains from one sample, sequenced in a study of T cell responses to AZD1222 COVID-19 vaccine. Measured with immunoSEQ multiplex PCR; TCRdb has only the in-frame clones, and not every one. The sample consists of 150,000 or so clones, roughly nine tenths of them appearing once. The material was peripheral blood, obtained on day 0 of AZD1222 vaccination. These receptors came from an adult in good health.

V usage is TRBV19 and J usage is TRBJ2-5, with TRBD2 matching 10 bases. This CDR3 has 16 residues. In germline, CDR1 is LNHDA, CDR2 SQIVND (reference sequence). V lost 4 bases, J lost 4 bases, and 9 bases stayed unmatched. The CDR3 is CASSTRTSGRGETQYF. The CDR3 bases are TGTGCCAGTAGTACCCGGACTAGCGGTAGAGGAGAGACCCAGTACTTC. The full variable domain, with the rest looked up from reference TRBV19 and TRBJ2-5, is DGGITQSPKYLFRKEGQNVTLSCEQNLNHDAMYWYRQDPGQGLRLIYYSQIVNDFQKGDIAEGYSVSREKKESFPLTVTSAQKNPTAFYLCASSTRTSGRGETQYFGPGTRLLVL.

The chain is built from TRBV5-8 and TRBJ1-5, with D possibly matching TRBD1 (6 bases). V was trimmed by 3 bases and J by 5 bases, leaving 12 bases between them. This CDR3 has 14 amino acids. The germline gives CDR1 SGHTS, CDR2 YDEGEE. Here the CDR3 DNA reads TGTGCCAGCAGCTGGAGGGGGGTCTATCAGCCCCAGCATTTT. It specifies CASSWRGVYQPQHF.

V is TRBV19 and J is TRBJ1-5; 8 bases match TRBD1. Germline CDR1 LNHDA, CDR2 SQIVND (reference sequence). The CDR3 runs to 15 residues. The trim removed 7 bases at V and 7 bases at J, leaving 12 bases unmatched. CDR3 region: CASNIEGTGGQPQHF. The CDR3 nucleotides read TGTGCCAGTAACATTGAGGGAACAGGGGGACAGCCCCAGCATTTT.

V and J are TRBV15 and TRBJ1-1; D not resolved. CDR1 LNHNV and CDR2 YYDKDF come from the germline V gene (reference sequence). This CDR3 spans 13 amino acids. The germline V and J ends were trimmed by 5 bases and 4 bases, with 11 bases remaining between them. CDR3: CATSENLGTEAFF. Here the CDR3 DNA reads TGTGCCACCAGCGAAAACCTGGGCACTGAAGCTTTCTTT.

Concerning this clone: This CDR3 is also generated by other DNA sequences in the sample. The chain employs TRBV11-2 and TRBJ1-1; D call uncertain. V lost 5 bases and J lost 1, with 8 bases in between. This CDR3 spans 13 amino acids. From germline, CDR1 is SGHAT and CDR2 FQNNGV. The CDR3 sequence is CASSPGQNTEAFF. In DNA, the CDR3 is TGTGCCAGCAGCCCGGGTCAGAACACTGAAGCTTTCTTT.

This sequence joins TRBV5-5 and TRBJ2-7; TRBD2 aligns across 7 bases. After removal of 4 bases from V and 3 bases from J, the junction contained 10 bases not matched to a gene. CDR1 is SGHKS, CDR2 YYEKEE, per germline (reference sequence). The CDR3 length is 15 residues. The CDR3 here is CASSREERLLYEQYF. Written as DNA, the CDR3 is TGTGCCAGCAGCCGGGAGGAGAGACTCCTCTACGAGCAGTACTTC. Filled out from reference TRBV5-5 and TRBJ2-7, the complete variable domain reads DAGVTQSPTHLIKTRGQQVTLRCSPISGHKSVSWYQQVLGQGPQFIFQYYEKEERGRGNFPDRFSARQFPNYSSELNVNALLLGDSALYLCASSREERLLYEQYFGPGTRLTVT.

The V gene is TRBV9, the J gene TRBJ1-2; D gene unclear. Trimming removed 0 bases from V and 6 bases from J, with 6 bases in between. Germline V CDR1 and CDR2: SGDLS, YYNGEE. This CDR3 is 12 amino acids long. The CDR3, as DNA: TGTGCCAGCAGCGTAGATCGGAATGGCTACACCTTC. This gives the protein CASSVDRNGYTF.

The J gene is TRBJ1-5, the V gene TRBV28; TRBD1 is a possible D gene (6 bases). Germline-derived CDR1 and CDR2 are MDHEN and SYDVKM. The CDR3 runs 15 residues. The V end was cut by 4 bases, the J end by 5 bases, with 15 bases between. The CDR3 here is CASSYPSGQYQPQHF. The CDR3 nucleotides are TGTGCCAGCAGTTACCCTTCTGGACAGTATCAGCCCCAGCATTTT.

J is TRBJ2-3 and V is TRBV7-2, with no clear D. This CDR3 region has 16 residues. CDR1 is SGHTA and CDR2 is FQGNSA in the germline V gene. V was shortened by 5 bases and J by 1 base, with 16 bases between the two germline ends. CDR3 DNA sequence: TGTGCCAGCAGCCCCCCTTTATGGAGAGGCACAGATACGCAGTATTTT. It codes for CASSPPLWRGTDTQYF.

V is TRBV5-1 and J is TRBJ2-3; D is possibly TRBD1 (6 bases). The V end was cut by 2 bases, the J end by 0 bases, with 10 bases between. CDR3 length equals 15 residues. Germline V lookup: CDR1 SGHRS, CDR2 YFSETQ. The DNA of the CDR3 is TGCGCCAGCAGCTTCGGAACAGGGAGCACAGATACGCAGTATTTT. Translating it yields CASSFGTGSTDTQYF.

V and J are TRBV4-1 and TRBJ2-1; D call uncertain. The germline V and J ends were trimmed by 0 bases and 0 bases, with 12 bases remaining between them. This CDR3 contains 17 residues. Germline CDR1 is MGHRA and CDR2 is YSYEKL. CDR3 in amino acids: CASSQDFGSSSYNEQFF. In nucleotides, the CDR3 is TGCGCCAGCAGCCAAGATTTTGGCTCCAGCTCCTACAATGAGCAGTTCTTC.

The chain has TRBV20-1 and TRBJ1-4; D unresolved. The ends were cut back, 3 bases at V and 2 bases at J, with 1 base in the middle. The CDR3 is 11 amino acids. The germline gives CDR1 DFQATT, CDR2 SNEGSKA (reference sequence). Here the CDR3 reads CSASTNEKLFF. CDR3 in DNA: TGCAGTGCTAGCACTAATGAAAAACTGTTTTTT.

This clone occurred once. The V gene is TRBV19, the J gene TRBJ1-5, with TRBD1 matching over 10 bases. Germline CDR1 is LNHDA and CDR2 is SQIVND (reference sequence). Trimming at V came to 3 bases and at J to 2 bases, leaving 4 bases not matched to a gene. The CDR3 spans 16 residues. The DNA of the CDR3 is TGTGCCAGTAGTATTAGCGGGACAGGGGGCAATCAGCCCCAGCATTTT. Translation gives CASSISGTGGNQPQHF. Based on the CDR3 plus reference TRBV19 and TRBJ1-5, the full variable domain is DGGITQSPKYLFRKEGQNVTLSCEQNLNHDAMYWYRQDPGQGLRLIYYSQIVNDFQKGDIAEGYSVSREKKESFPLTVTSAQKNPTAFYLCASSISGTGGNQPQHFGDGTRLSIL.

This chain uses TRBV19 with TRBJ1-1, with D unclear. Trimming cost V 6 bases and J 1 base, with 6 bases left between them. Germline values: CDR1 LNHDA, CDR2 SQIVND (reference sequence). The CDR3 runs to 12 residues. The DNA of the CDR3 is TGTGCCAGTAGGGAGGGGAACACTGAAGCTTTCTTT. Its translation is CASREGNTEAFF.

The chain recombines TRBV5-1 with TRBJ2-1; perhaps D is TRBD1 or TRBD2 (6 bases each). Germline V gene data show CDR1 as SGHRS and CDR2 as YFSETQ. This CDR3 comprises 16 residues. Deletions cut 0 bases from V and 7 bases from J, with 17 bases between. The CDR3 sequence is CASSLATGRTGNEQFF. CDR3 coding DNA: TGCGCCAGCAGCTTGGCCACAGGGAGGACGGGGAATGAGCAGTTCTTC.

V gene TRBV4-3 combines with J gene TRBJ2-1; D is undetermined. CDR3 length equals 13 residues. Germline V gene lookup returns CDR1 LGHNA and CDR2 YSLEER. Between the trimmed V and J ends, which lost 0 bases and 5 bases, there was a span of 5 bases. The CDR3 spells CASSQEPNNEQFF. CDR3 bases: TGCGCCAGCAGCCAAGAGCCTAACAATGAGCAGTTCTTC.

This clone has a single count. CDR3 loop: CASSLFPFLGQGGFVGQPQHF. The CDR3 DNA follows: TGTGCCAGCAGTTTATTCCCCTTCTTGGGGCAGGGAGGGTTCGTCGGTCAGCCCCAGCATTTT. V gene TRBV28 combines with J gene TRBJ1-5, with TRBD1 as a possible D gene (5 bases). The germline gives CDR1 MDHEN, CDR2 SYDVKM. This CDR3 is built from 21 residues. V was trimmed by 1 base and J by 6 bases, leaving 31 bases between them.